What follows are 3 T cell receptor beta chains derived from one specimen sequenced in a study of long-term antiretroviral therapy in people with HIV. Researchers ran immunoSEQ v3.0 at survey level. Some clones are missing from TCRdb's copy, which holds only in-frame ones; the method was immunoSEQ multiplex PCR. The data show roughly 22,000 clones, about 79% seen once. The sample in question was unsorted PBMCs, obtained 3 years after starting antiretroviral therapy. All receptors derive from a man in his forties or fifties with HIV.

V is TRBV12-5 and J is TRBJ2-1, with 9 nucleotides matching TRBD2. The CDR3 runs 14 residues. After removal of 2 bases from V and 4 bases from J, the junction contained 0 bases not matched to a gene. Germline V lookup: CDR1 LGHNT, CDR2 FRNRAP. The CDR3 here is CASGLSGGYNEQFF. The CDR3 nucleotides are TGTGCTAGTGGTTTGAGCGGGGGGTACAATGAGCAGTTCTTC.

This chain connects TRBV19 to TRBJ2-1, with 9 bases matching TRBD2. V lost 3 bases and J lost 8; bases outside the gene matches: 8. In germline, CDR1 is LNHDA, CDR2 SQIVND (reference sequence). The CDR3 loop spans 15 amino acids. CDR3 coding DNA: TGTGCCAGTAGTATCTGGGCTAGCGGGGTGGATGAGCAGTTCTTC. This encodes CASSIWASGVDEQFF.

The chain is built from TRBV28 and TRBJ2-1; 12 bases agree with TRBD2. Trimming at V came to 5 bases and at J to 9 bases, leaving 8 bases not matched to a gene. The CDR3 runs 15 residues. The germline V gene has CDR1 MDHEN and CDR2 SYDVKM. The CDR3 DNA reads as TGTGCCAGCAGTCGCCGACTAGCGGGAGCCACTGAGCAGTTCTTC. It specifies CASSRRLAGATEQFF.